This TCR beta chain was sequenced during a study of cytomegalovirus exposure and HLA in healthy donors. PCR involved 60 Vbeta and 13 Jbeta primers. Profiled with immunoSEQ multiplex PCR; TCRdb holds only in-frame clones, not every one. The table records 180,000 or so clones, around 88% of them present only once. This clone showed up just a few times. V lost 1 base and J lost 2; bases outside the gene matches: 4. The CDR3 runs 15 residues. Germline V CDR1 and CDR2: MDHEN, SYDVKM. Sequencing input: PBMCs. The sequence was collected from a woman under 40 in good health and CMV-seronegative. The V and J genes are TRBV28 and TRBJ2-5; 7 bases are shared with TRBD2. This CDR3 is CASSLFQGLQETQYF. The CDR3 coding sequence is TGTGCCAGCAGTTTATTCCAGGGACTACAAGAGACCCAGTACTTC.